What follows are 11 T cell receptor beta chains derived from one specimen sequenced in a study of regulatory T cells in long-lasting Graves disease. In building TCR beta libraries, iRepertoire HTBI primers were used together with Arm-PCR of CDR3 regions. Each CDR3 protein gets one entry after TCRdb re-called the multiplex PCR reads with MiXCR. The sample contains under 300,000 distinct CDR3 sequences, about 16% of which appear only once. The time point was: newly diagnosed GD, antithyroid drugs for less than 3 months. Generation of the TCR library employed RNA extracted from PBMCs. The material sequenced was peripheral blood mononuclear cells (PBMCs), taken at new diagnosis, from a patient treated with antithyroid drugs. The origin of the receptors is a female donor with Graves disease.

This clonotype has at least ten counts. The chain joins TRBV5-6 to TRBJ2-3; the D is unclear. V was clipped by 0 bases and J by 8 bases, with 7 bases between them. CDR1 SGHDT and CDR2 YYEEEE come from the germline V gene. The CDR3 is 12 residues long. This CDR3 reads CASSLAPGTQYF. The CDR3 bases are TGTGCCAGCAGCTTGGCGCCGGGTACGCAGTATTTT.

This clonotype was seen many times. Here the CDR3 DNA reads TGTGCCAGCAGTTTTTCGGGGGCCGGGAACACTGAAGCTTTCTTT. This codes for CASSFSGAGNTEAFF. The chain joins TRBV27 to TRBJ1-1, with D possibly TRBD1 on 6 matching bases. Germline assignment: CDR1 MNHEY and CDR2 SMNVEV (reference sequence). V gave up 3 bases and J gave up 1 base, with 12 bases separating them. The length of the CDR3 is 15 residues.

This clonotype was detected a few times. The gene calls are TRBV19 and TRBJ2-1; weak D call: TRBD2 (7 bases). CDR3 size: 15 residues. The V gene's germline CDR1 is LNHDA and CDR2 SQIVND (reference sequence). Trimming removed 7 bases at V and 5 bases at J, with 18 bases between. CDR3 DNA: TGTGCCAGTAATGTGAATCGGGGGGCTAACAATGAGCAGTTCTTC. As protein: CASNVNRGANNEQFF. The variable domain in full, with the rest retrieved from reference TRBV19 and TRBJ2-1, is DGGITQSPKYLFRKEGQNVTLSCEQNLNHDAMYWYRQDPGQGLRLIYYSQIVNDFQKGDIAEGYSVSREKKESFPLTVTSAQKNPTAFYLCASNVNRGANNEQFFGPGTRLTVL.

This clonotype was observed many times. The V and J genes are TRBV24-1 and TRBJ2-2; D is unresolved. CDR1 is KGHDR, CDR2 SFDVKD, per germline. The CDR3 runs 14 residues. V gave up 3 bases and J gave up 5 bases, with 9 bases separating them. CDR3 amino acids: CATSDLLGTGELFF. The DNA of the CDR3 is TGTGCCACCAGTGATCTCTTAGGGACCGGGGAGCTGTTTTTT.

This clonotype was detected only a few times. The chain has TRBV28 and TRBJ1-3; no reliable D call. Germline V lookup: CDR1 MDHEN, CDR2 SYDVKM. The CDR3 totals 19 residues. V lost 6 bases and J 0 bases, leaving 24 bases between the germline ends. CDR3 DNA: TGTGCCAGCAGAACCCCGGCTTGGGGATCCCCAAACTCTGGAAACACCATATATTTT. Its translation is CASRTPAWGSPNSGNTIYF.

The chain joins TRBV9 to TRBJ2-7; D possibly matches TRBD1 or TRBD2 (6 bases each). The CDR3 runs 16 residues. V lost 4 bases and J lost 3, with 20 bases in between. From germline, CDR1 is SGDLS and CDR2 YYNGEE. The CDR3 spells CASSIGRGAAVYEQYF. For the CDR3, the DNA is TGTGCCAGCAGCATAGGTAGGGGGGCGGCGGTCTACGAGCAGTACTTC.

The sample holds many counts of this clonotype. The V gene is TRBV6-1, the J gene TRBJ2-2; 7 nucleotides agree with TRBD1. V was clipped by 6 bases and J by 10 bases; unmatched bases: 8. Germline V gene lookup returns CDR1 MNHNS and CDR2 SASEGT. This CDR3 comprises 13 residues. CDR3 sequence reads: CASSFDRAVELFF. The CDR3 DNA reads as TGTGCCAGCAGCTTTGACAGGGCGGTGGAGCTGTTTTTT.

This clonotype was found many times. V is TRBV20-1 and J is TRBJ1-1; TRBD1 agrees at 9 bases. The CDR3 contains 13 residues. The V segment lost 6 bases and the J segment 5 bases; nucleotides outside the gene matches: 7. Germline V gene sequence: CDR1 DFQATT, CDR2 SNEGSKA (reference sequence). The DNA of the CDR3 is TGCAGTGCAAACAGGGGGCAGGAGACTGAAGCTTTCTTT. Translation gives CSANRGQETEAFF.

The rearrangement uses TRBV6-1 and TRBJ1-1; D uncertain. Germline CDR1 is MNHNS and CDR2 is SASEGT. The CDR3 is 13 residues long. V was clipped by 5 bases and J by 1 base, with 8 bases between them. The chain's CDR3 is CASSQRQNTEAFF. The CDR3 coding sequence is TGTGCCAGCAGTCAGAGACAGAACACTGAAGCTTTCTTT.

This clonotype was seen ten or more times. The genes are TRBV2 and TRBJ2-2; TRBD1 matches 9 bases. The length of the CDR3 is 15 residues. V gave up 5 bases and J gave up 4 bases; unmatched junction bases: 5. Germline V gene data show CDR1 as SNHLY and CDR2 as FYNNEI. CDR3 bases: TGTGCCAGCAGTTGGACAGGGGTTGTCACCGGGGAGCTGTTTTTT. It yields the protein CASSWTGVVTGELFF.

Ten or more counts support this clonotype. The rearrangement joins TRBV6-1 to TRBJ2-3, with TRBD2 matching 16 bases. Germline CDR1 is MNHNS and CDR2 is SASEGT. The CDR3 contains 16 residues. After removal of 6 bases from V and 4 bases from J, the junction contained 4 bases not matched to a gene. The CDR3 here is CASREGLAGGADTQYF. CDR3 coding DNA: TGTGCCAGCAGGGAGGGACTAGCGGGAGGGGCAGATACGCAGTATTTT.